This T cell receptor beta chain stems from a study of cytomegalovirus exposure and HLA in healthy donors. Study-wide results and caveats: The sole available immune exposure information was CMV serostatus.

PCR employed 60 Vbeta and 13 Jbeta primers. Original analysis: A later analysis tallied 80 million or so unique TCR beta chains, around 9.9 million of them shared. Some clones are missing from TCRdb's copy, which holds only in-frame ones; the method was immunoSEQ multiplex PCR. The V and J calls and clone size come from that table; D and trimming were worked out from the DNA. Of some 110,000 clones in the sample, 65% to 85% were seen once. The J segment lost 0 bases and the V segment lost 5 bases, leaving 11 bases of the junction unmatched. Germline V lookup: CDR1 GTSNPN, CDR2 SVGIG (reference sequence). The CDR3 totals 17 residues. As for this clone: Its specificity is not known.

Specimen: PBMCs. This TCR was sampled from a male donor in good health and CMV-seronegative. The chain joins TRBV30 to TRBJ1-5; 9 bases line up with TRBD1. CDR3: CAWQGQGVLYSNQPQHF. CDR3 sequence (DNA): TGTGCCTGGCAGGGACAGGGCGTCCTTTATAGCAATCAGCCCCAGCATTTT.